The next 9 T cell receptor beta chains were all read from a single sample in a study of cytomegalovirus exposure and HLA in healthy donors. Primers included in the PCR were 60 Vbeta and 13 Jbeta primers. The data were produced by immunoSEQ multiplex PCR, yet TCRdb's version contains in-frame clones alone and is incomplete. The data hold 40,000 or so clones, with approximately 75% observed a single time. The sequenced material came from PBMCs. The source of these receptors is a man aged 25-45 years in good health and CMV-seronegative.

The V and J genes are TRBV30 and TRBJ2-7; D is undetermined. This CDR3 has 14 residues. Germline V gene sequence: CDR1 GTSNPN, CDR2 SVGIG (reference sequence). V gave up 4 bases and J gave up 2 bases, with 15 bases separating them. CDR3 amino acids: CAWNLNGPPYEQYF. The CDR3 bases are TGTGCCTGGAACCTTAACGGTCCTCCCTACGAGCAGTACTTC.

The chain links TRBV6-5 to TRBJ1-3, with D perhaps TRBD1 (6 bases). The germline CDR1 and CDR2 sequences are MNHEY and SVGAGI. Trimming shortened V by 4 bases and J by 0 bases, and 13 bases separated the two germline ends. This CDR3 is 16 amino acids long. CDR3 protein: CASSSLQGYSGNTIYF. DNA of the CDR3: TGTGCCAGCAGTTCCCTACAGGGTTACTCTGGAAACACCATATATTTT.

The chain has TRBV4-3 and TRBJ2-3; 10 bases map to TRBD2. This CDR3 contains 18 residues. V dropped 0 bases and J dropped 4; count of bases not matched to a gene: 10. Germline-derived CDR1 and CDR2 are LGHNA and YSLEER. The CDR3 DNA reads TGCGCCAGCAGCCAAGAGGCTAGCGGGAGTATAGGGGCAGATACGCAGTATTTT. Amino acids: CASSQEASGSIGADTQYF.

The gene calls are TRBV5-4 and TRBJ2-7; 10 bases match TRBD2. From germline, CDR1 is SGHNT and CDR2 YYREEE (reference sequence). V shed 2 bases and J 10 bases; nucleotides not matched to a gene: 15. The CDR3 is 16 amino acids. The CDR3 loop is CASSFGASGGPGDQYF. The CDR3 nucleotides read TGTGCCAGCAGCTTTGGGGCTAGCGGGGGCCCGGGGGATCAGTACTTC. Complete variable domain (other parts from reference TRBV5-4 and TRBJ2-7): ETGVTQSPTHLIKTRGQQVTLRCSSQSGHNTVSWYQQALGQGPQFIFQYYREEENGRGNFPPRFSGLQFPNYSSELNVNALELDDSALYLCASSFGASGGPGDQYFGPGTRLTVT.

This rearrangement joins TRBV19 to TRBJ2-7; D call uncertain. V was shortened by 2 bases and J by 3 bases, with 8 bases between the two germline ends. CDR1 is LNHDA and CDR2 is SQIVND in the germline V gene (reference sequence). The CDR3 extends over 13 amino acids. The CDR3 here is CASSIILHYEQYF. As DNA, the CDR3 is TGTGCCAGTAGTATAATACTTCACTACGAGCAGTACTTC. The full variable domain, with the rest looked up from reference TRBV19 and TRBJ2-7, is DGGITQSPKYLFRKEGQNVTLSCEQNLNHDAMYWYRQDPGQGLRLIYYSQIVNDFQKGDIAEGYSVSREKKESFPLTVTSAQKNPTAFYLCASSIILHYEQYFGPGTRLTVT.

The chain employs TRBV27 and TRBJ2-7; D might be TRBD2 (5 bases). Trimming removed 6 bases at V and 6 bases at J, with 24 bases between. This CDR3 spans 16 amino acids. The germline gives CDR1 MNHEY, CDR2 SMNVEV (reference sequence). The DNA of the CDR3 is TGTGCCAGCAGGAGGCTAGCCTCTGGAAATCCCTGCGAGCAGTACTTC. Translating it yields CASRRLASGNPCEQYF.

Regarding this clone: The same CDR3 arises from other DNA sequences in this sample as well. The CDR3 bases are TGTGCCAGCAGTGCTAAGGGACAGGGCTCGAGGGGGGCCAACGTCCTGACTTTC. Translated, it gives CASSAKGQGSRGANVLTF. V gene TRBV27 combines with J gene TRBJ2-6; 9 bases map to TRBD1. This CDR3 comprises 18 residues. In germline, CDR1 is MNHEY, CDR2 SMNVEV (reference sequence). The junction had 12 bases not matched to a gene; V was cut back by 5 bases and J by 4 bases.

The rearrangement links TRBV6-5 to TRBJ1-3, with D unclear. V lost 5 bases and J 0 bases, leaving 11 bases between the germline ends. CDR1 and CDR2 from the germline V gene are MNHEY and SVGAGI. The CDR3 is made up of 15 amino acids. CDR3 residues: CASSQAPSSGNTIYF. CDR3 nucleotide sequence: TGTGCCAGCAGTCAGGCCCCCAGCTCTGGAAACACCATATATTTT.

The J gene is TRBJ2-7, the V gene TRBV4-1; TRBD1 aligns across 8 bases. The CDR3 covers 15 residues. Germline CDR1 MGHRA, CDR2 YSYEKL. The V and J ends lost 1 base and 2 bases, in that order; junction bases with no gene match: 4. CDR3 loop: CASSQVGTGPYEQYF. The CDR3 bases are TGCGCCAGCAGCCAAGTGGGGACAGGCCCCTACGAGCAGTACTTC.